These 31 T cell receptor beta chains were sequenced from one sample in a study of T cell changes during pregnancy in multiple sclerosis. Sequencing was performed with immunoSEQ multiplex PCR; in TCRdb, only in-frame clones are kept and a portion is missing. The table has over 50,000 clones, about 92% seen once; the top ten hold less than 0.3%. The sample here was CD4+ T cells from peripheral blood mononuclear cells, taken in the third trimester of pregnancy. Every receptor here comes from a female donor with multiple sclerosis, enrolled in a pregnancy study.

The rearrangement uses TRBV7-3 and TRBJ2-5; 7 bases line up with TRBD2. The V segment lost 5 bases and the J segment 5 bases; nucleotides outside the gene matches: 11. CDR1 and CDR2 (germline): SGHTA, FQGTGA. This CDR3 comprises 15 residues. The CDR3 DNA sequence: TGTGCCAGCAGCGAGAGGGCTAGCGGAAGGGAGACCCAGTACTTC. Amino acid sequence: CASSERASGRETQYF. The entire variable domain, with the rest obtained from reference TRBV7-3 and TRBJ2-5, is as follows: GAGVSQTPSNKVTEKGKYVELRCDPISGHTALYWYRQSLGQGPEFLIYFQGTGAADDSGLPNDRFFAVRPEGSVSTLKIQRTERGDSAVYLCASSERASGRETQYFGPGTRLLVL.

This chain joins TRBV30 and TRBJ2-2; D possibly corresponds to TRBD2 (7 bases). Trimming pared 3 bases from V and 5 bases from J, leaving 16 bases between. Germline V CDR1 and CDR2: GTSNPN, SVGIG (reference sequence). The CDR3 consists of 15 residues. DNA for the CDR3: TGTGCCTGGAGGGAGGGGGGGAGTAGAACCGGGGAGCTGTTTTTT. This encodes CAWREGGSRTGELFF.

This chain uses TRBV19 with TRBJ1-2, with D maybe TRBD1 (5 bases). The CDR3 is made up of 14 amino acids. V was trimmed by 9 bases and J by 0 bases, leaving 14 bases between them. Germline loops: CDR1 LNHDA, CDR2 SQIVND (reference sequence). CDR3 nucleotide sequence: TGTGCCAGCGGGGGGAGCAGGACTAACTATGGCTACACCTTC. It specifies CASGGSRTNYGYTF.

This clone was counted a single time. The CDR3 nucleotides are TGTGCCAGCGGGTTACCGGGACAGGGGGCAAAGACTGAAGCTTTCTTT. This codes for CASGLPGQGAKTEAFF. This chain uses TRBV28 with TRBJ1-1; 12 bases are a match to TRBD1. The germline gives CDR1 MDHEN, CDR2 SYDVKM. J gave up 5 bases and V 8 bases, and 12 bases lay outside the gene matches. The CDR3 is 16 residues long.

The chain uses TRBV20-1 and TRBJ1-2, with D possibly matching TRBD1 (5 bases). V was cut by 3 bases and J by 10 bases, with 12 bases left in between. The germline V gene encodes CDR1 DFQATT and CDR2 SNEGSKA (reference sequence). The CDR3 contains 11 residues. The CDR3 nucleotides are TGCAGTGCTAGGGGGCCAGGGAACTACACCTTC. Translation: CSARGPGNYTF.

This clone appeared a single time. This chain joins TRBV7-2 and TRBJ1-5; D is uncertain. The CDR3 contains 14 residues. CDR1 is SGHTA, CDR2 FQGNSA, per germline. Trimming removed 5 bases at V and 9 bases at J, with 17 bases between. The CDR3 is CASSDRAGYPPQHF. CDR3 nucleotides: TGTGCCAGCAGCGACCGGGCGGGGTATCCGCCCCAGCATTTT.

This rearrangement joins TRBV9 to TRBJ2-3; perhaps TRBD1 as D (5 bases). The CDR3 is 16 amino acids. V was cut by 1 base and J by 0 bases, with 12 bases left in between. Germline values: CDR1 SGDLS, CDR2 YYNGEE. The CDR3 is CASSVSPGISTDTQYF. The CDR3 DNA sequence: TGTGCCAGCAGCGTATCCCCAGGGATAAGCACAGATACGCAGTATTTT.

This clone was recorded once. CDR3 sequence: CASRGDFDSGGYTF. CDR3 nucleotide sequence: TGTGCCAGCAGGGGCGACTTCGACAGCGGGGGCTACACCTTC. This rearrangement joins TRBV6-6 to TRBJ1-2; maybe TRBD1 (5 bases). Germline V gives CDR1 MNHNY, CDR2 SVGAGI (reference sequence). This CDR3 contains 14 residues. Deletions cut 6 bases from V and 8 bases from J, with 19 bases between.

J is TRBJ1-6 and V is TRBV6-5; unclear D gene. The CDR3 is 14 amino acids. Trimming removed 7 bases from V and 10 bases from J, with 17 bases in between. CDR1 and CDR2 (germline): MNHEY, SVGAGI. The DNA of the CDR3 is TGTGCCAGCACTAGGGAGCGCGGGTACTCACCCCTCCACTTT. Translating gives CASTRERGYSPLHF.

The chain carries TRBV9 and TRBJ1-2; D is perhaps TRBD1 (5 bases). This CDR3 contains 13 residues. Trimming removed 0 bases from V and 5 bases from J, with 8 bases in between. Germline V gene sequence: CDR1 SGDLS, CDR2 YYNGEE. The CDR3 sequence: CASSVGGGYGYTF. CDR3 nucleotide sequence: TGTGCCAGCAGCGTAGGGGGGGGGTATGGCTACACCTTC.

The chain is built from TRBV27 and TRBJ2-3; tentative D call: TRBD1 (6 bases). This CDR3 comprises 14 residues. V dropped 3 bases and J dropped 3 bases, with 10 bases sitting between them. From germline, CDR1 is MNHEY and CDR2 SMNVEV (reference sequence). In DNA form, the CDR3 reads TGTGCCAGCAGTTTTCCAGGGACAACAGATACGCAGTATTTT. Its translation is CASSFPGTTDTQYF.

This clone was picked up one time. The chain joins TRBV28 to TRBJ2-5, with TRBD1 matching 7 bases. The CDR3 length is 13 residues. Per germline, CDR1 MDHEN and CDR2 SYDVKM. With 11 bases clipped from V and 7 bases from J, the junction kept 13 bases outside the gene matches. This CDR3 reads CAEGAASTRTQYF. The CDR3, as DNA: TGTGCCGAGGGGGCAGCGTCGACGCGGACCCAGTACTTC.

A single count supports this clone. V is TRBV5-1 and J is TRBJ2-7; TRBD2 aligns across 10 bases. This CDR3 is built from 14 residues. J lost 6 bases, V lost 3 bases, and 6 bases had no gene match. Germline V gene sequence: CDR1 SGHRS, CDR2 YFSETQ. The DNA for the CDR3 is TGCGCCAGCAGCTCAGAGCGGGGGGGCCTCGAGCAGTACTTC. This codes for CASSSERGGLEQYF.

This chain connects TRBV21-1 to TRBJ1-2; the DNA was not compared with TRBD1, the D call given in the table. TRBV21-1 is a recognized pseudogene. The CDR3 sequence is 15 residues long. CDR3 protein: CASSKAGGTGSGYTF. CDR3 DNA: TGTGCCAGCAGCAAAGCCGGAGGGACAGGGAGTGGCTACACCTTC.

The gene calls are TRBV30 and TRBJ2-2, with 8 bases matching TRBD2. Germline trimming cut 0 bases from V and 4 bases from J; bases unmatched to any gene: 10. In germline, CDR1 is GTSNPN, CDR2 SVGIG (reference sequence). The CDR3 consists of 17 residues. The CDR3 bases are TGTGCCTGGAGTGTACTGGGAGCGGGGGACCTCACCGGGGAGCTGTTTTTT. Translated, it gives CAWSVLGAGDLTGELFF.

The CDR3 is CASSSRQGTNEKLFF. In DNA form, the CDR3 reads TGTGCCAGCAGCTCCCGACAGGGGACTAATGAAAAACTGTTTTTT. The chain uses TRBV5-5 and TRBJ1-4, with 8 bases fitting TRBD1. V was pared by 3 bases and J by 2 bases, with 3 bases of the junction left unmatched. The CDR3 consists of 15 residues. CDR1 and CDR2 (germline): SGHKS, YYEKEE (reference sequence).

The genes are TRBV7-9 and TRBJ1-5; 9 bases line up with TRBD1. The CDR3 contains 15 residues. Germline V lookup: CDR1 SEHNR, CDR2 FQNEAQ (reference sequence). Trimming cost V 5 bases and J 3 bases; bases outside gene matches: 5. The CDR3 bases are TGTGCCAGCAGCGTGACAGGGGGTGACAATCAGCCCCAGCATTTT. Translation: CASSVTGGDNQPQHF.

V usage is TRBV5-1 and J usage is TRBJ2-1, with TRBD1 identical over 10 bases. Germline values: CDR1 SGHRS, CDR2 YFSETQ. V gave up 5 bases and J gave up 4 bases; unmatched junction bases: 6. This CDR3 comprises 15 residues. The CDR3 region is CASRTGTGDYNEQFF. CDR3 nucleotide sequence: TGCGCCAGCAGAACCGGGACAGGGGATTACAATGAGCAGTTCTTC.

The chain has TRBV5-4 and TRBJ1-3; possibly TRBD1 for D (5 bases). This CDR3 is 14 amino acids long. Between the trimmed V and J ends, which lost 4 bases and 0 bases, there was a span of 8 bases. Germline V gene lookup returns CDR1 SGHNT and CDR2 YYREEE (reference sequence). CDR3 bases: TGTGCCAGCAGCAAACAGGACTCTGGAAACACCATATATTTT. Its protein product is CASSKQDSGNTIYF.

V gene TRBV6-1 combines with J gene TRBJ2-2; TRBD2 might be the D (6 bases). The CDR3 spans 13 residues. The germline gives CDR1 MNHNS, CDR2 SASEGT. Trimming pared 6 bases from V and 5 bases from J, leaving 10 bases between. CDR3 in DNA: TGTGCCAGCAGAACTAGCCAGACCGGGGAGCTGTTTTTT. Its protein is CASRTSQTGELFF.

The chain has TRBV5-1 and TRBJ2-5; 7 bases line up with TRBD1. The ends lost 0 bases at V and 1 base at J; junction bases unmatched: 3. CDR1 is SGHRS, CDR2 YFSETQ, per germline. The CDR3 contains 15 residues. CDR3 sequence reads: CASSLDGTAQETQYF. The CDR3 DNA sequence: TGCGCCAGCAGCTTGGATGGGACAGCCCAAGAGACCCAGTACTTC.

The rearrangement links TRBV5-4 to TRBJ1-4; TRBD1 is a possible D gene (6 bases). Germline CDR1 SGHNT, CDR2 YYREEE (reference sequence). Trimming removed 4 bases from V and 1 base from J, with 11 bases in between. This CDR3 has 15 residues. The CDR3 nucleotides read TGTGCCAGCAGCCGTCGAGGGGGAACTAATGAAAAACTGTTTTTT. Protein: CASSRRGGTNEKLFF.

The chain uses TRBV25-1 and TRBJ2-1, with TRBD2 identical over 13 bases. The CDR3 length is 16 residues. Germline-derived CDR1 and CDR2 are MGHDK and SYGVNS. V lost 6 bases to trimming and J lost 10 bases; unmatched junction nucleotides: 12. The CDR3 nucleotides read TGTGCCAGCAGGTTTTCCGGGACTAGCGGGATTGGGGAGCAGTTCTTC. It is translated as CASRFSGTSGIGEQFF.

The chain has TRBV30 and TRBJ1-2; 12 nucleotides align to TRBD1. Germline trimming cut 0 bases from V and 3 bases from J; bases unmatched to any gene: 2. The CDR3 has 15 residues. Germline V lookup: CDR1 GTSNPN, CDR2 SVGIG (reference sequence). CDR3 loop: CAWSVGQGAHYGYTF. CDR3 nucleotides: TGTGCCTGGAGTGTGGGACAGGGGGCGCACTATGGCTACACCTTC.

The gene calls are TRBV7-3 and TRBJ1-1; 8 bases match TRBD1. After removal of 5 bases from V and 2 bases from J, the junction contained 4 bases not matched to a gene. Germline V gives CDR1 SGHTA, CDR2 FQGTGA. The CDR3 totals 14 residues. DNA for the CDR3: TGTGCCAGCAGCCCCGGACAGGGAAACACTGAAGCTTTCTTT. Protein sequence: CASSPGQGNTEAFF.

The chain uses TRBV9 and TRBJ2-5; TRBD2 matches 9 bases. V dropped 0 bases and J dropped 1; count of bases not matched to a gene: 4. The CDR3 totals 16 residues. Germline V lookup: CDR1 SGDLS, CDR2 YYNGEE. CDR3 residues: CASSVGASGVQETQYF. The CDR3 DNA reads TGTGCCAGCAGCGTAGGGGCTAGCGGGGTCCAAGAGACCCAGTACTTC.

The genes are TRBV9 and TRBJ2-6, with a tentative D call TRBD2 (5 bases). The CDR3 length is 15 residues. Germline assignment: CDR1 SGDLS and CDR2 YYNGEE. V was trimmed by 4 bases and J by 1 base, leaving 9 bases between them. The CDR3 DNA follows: TGTGCCAGCAGCCCCCGGGAATCTGGGGCCAACGTCCTGACTTTC. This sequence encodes CASSPRESGANVLTF.

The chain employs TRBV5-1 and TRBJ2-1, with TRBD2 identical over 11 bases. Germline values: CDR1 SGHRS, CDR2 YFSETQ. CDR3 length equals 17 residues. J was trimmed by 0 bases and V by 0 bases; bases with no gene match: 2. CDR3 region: CASSLDTSGSSYNEQFF. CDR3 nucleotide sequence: TGCGCCAGCAGCTTGGATACTAGCGGGAGCTCCTACAATGAGCAGTTCTTC.

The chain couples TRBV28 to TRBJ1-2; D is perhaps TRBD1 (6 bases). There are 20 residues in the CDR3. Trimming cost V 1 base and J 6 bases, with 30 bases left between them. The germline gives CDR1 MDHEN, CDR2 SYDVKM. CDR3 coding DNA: TGTGCCAGCAGTTTATTCGGCGGGGAAGCGGGGGCCCCCGGCGTTAATGGCTACACCTTC. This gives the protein CASSLFGGEAGAPGVNGYTF.

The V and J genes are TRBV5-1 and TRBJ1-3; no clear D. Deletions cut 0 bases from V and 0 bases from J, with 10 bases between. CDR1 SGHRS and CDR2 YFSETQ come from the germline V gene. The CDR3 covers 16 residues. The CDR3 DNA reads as TGCGCCAGCAGCTTGGACAGTCAGCTCTCTGGAAACACCATATATTTT. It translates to CASSLDSQLSGNTIYF.

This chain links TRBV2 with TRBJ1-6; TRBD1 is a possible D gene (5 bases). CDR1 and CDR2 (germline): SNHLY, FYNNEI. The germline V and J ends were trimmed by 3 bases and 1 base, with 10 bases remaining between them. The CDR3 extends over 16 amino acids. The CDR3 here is CASSELEGSYNSPLHF. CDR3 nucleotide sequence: TGTGCCAGCAGTGAGTTGGAGGGGTCCTATAATTCACCCCTCCACTTT.